The present entry profiles one T cell receptor (beta chain) with its context. In the source study's methods: Reference gene primer amplification gave estimated nucleated cell counts. The data were produced by immunoSEQ multiplex PCR, yet TCRdb's version contains in-frame clones alone and is incomplete. Clonal size and the V and J genes are those of that table, whereas D and trimming came from the DNA. Of about 420,000 clones listed, over 85% are singletons. The data derive from a study of blood T cell repertoires in COVID-19. Study information: Some COVID-19 samples were acute and others convalescent; all came from the United States, Italy and Spain. PBMCs, B-cell-depleted T cells, or T cells were the source of the cDNA or gDNA that made up the material.

Recruited during active infection, patients (from Seattle) were subsequently followed longitudinally. The CDR3 sequence is 15 residues long. Germline values: CDR1 SGHTA, CDR2 FQGNSA. J was trimmed by 10 bases and V by 5 bases; bases with no gene match: 15. This receptor was identified in a man aged 18 to 29 with COVID-19, enrolled during active disease. The chain uses TRBV7-2 and TRBJ2-5, with 8 bases that match TRBD2. Sequencing was performed on peripheral blood. The CDR3 reads CASSPAGRGGPDQYF. As DNA, the CDR3 is TGTGCCAGCAGCCCAGCGGGTCGGGGGGGGCCGGACCAGTACTTC. Full variable domain (missing parts from reference TRBV7-2 and TRBJ2-5): GAGVSQSPSNKVTEKGKDVELRCDPISGHTALYWYRQSLGQGLEFLIYFQGNSAPDKSGLPSDRFSAERTGGSVSTLTIQRTQQEDSAVYLCASSPAGRGGPDQYFGPGTRLLVL.